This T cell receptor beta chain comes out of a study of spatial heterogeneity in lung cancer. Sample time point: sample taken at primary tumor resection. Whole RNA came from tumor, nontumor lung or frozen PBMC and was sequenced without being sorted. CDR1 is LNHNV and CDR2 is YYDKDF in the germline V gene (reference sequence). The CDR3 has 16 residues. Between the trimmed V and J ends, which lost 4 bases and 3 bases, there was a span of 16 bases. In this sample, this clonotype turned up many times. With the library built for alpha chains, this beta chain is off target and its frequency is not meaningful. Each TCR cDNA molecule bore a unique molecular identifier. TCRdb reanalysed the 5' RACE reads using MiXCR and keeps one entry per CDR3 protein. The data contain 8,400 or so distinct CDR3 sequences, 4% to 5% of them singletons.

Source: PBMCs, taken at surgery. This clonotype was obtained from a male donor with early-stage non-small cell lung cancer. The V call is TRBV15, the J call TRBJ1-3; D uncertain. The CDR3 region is CATSTGSVLGGNTIYF. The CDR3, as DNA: TGTGCCACCAGCACTGGATCGGTTCTTGGTGGAAACACCATATATTTT. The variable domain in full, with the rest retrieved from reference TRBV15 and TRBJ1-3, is DAMVIQNPRYQVTQFGKPVTLSCSQTLNHNVMYWYQQKSSQAPKLLFHYYDKDFNNEADTPDNFQSRRPNTSFCFLDIRSPGLGDTAMYLCATSTGSVLGGNTIYFGEGSWLTVV.